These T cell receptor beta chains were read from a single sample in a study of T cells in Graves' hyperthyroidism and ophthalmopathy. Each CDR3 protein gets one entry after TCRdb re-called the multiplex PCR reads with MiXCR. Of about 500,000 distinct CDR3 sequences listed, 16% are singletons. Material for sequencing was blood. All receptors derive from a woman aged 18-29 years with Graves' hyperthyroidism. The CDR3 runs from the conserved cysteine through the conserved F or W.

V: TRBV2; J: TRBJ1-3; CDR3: CASNTDRALGNTIYF
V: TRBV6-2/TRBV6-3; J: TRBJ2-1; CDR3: CASSPTSGYNEQFF
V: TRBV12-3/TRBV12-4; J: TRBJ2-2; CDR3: CASSLGGGAGTGELFF
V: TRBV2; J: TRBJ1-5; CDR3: CASSNSNQPQHF
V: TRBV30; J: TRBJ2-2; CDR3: CAWIWAGGHTGELFF
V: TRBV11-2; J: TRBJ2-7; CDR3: CASSLEDGDEQYF
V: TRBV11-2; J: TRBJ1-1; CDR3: CASSLLGSGQVNTEAFF
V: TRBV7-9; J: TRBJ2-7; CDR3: CASSLMGTYEQYF
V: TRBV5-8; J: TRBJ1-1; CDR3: CASSFGRGDTEAFF
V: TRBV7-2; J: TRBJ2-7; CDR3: CASSFSGRTSYEQYF
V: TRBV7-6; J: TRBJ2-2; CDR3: CASSSQGANTGELFF
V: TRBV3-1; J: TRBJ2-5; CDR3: CASRHRDKQETQYF
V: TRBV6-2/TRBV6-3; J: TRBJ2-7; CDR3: CASSYAWDRGVLEQYF
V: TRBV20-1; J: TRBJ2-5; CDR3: CSAPHLWTGLQETQYF
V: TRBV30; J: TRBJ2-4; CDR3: CAWSRTGLVAKNIQYF
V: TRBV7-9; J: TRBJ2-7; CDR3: CASSSWYGKGPKHYEQYF